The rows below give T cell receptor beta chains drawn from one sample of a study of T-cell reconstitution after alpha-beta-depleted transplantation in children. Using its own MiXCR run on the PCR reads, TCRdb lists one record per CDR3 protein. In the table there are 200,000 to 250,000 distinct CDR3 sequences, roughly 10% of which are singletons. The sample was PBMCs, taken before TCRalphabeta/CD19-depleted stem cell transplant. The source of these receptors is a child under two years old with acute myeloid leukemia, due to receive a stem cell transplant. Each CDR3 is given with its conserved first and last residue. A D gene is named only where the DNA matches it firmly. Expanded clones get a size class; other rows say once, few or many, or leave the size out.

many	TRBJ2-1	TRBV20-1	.	CSGCRAGYNEQFF	TGCAGTGGGTGTAGGGCCGGGTACAATGAGCAGTTCTTC
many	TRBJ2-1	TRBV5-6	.	CASSPAGSSYNEQFF	TGTGCCAGCAGCCCTGCAGGGAGCTCCTACAATGAGCAGTTCTTC
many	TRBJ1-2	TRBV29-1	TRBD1	CSVETGLLVYGYTF	TGCAGCGTGGAGACAGGGTTATTAGTCTATGGCTACACCTTC
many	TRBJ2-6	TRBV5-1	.	CASSLAGTFAGANVLTF	TGCGCCAGCAGCTTGGCCGGGACTTTCGCCGGGGCCAACGTCCTGACTTTC
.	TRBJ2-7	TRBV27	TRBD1	CASKGQVGFIYEQYF	TGTGCCAGCAAGGGACAGGTGGGGTTTATTTATGAGCAGTACTTC
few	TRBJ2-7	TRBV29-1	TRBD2	CSVGERESGEQYF	TGCAGCGTTGGAGAGCGGGAGTCAGGCGAGCAGTACTTC
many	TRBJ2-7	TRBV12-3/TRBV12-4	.	CASSFRSSYEQYF	TGTGCCAGCAGTTTCCGGAGCTCCTACGAGCAGTACTTC
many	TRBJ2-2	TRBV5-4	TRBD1	CASSFHKTSGQLPPRRELFF	TGTGCCAGCAGCTTCCATAAAACCTCGGGACAGCTTCCCCCAAGGCGGGAGCTGTTTTTT
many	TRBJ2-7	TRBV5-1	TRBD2	CASTAGSLGEQYF	TGCGCCAGCACAGCGGGATCGTTGGGGGAGCAGTACTTC
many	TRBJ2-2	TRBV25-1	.	CASSERAKNTGELFF	TGTGCCAGCAGTGAACGGGCAAAAAACACCGGGGAGCTGTTTTTT
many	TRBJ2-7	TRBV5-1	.	CASSLTFGAYEQYF	TGCGCCAGCAGCTTGACGTTCGGGGCCTACGAGCAGTACTTC
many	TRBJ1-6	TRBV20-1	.	CSARDLASSSYNSPLHF	TGCAGTGCTAGAGATCTAGCTTCTAGCTCCTATAATTCACCCCTCCACTTT
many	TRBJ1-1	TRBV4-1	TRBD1	CASSQVDRGVTEAFF	TGCGCCAGCAGCCAAGTCGACAGGGGCGTCACTGAAGCTTTCTTT
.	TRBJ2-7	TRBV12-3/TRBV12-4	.	CASSFGTVHGQYF	TGTGCCAGCAGTTTTGGAACAGTCCACGGGCAGTACTTC
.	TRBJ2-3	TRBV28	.	CASSLLGIYTDTQYF	TGTGCCAGCAGTTTGTTAGGGATTTACACAGATACGCAGTATTTT
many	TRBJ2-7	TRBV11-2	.	CASSLEWASGNEQYF	TGTGCCAGCAGCTTAGAGTGGGCCTCGGGGAACGAGCAGTACTTC
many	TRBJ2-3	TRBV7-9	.	CASSLSQTTDTQYF	TGTGCCAGCAGCTTGAGCCAAACCACAGATACGCAGTATTTT
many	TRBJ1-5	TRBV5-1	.	CASSLGPASNQPQHF	TGCGCCAGCAGCTTGGGCCCAGCCAGCAATCAGCCCCAGCATTTT
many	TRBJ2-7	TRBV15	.	CATSRAGAEQYF	TGTGCCACCAGCAGAGCGGGAGCCGAGCAGTACTTC
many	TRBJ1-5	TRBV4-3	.	CASSRDHYNQPQHF	TGCGCCAGCAGCCGGGACCACTACAATCAGCCCCAGCATTTT
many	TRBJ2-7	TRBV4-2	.	CASSQQGPRYEQYF	TGTGCCAGCAGCCAACAGGGACCGAGGTACGAGCAGTACTTC
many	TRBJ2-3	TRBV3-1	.	CASSDTGSGTDTQYF	TGTGCCAGCTCCGACACCGGATCTGGCACAGATACGCAGTATTTT
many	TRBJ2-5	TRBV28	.	CASSPPPIAETQYF	TGTGCCAGCAGCCCACCTCCTATAGCGGAGACCCAGTACTTC
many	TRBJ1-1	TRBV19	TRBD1	CASSTNRGPEAFF	TGTGCCAGTAGTACCAACAGGGGTCCTGAAGCTTTCTTT
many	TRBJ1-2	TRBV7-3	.	CASSQTGSNYGYTF	TGTGCCAGCAGCCAGACAGGTTCTAACTATGGCTACACCTTC
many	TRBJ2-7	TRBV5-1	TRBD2	CASSKLAGGPYEQYF	TGCGCCAGCAGCAAACTAGCGGGAGGTCCCTACGAGCAGTACTTC
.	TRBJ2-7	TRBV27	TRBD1	CASSFTGGNEQYF	TGTGCCAGCAGTTTTACAGGGGGGAACGAGCAGTACTTC
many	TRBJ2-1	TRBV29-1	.	CSVAGYEQFF	TGCAGCGTGGCAGGATATGAGCAGTTCTTC
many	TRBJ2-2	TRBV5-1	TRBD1	CASSLSGGGTGELFF	TGCGCCAGCAGCTTGTCAGGGGGCGGCACCGGGGAGCTGTTTTTT
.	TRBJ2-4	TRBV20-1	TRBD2	CSAAAGGMAGNIQYF	TGCAGTGCCGCAGCGGGAGGGATGGCGGGAAACATTCAGTACTTC
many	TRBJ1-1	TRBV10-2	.	CASKAWQGTEAFF	TGCGCCAGCAAAGCATGGCAGGGCACTGAAGCTTTCTTT
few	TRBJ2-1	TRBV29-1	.	CSVEDSPYNEQFF	TGCAGCGTTGAGGACAGTCCTTACAATGAGCAGTTCTTC
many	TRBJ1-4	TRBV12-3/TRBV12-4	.	CASLAYEKLFF	TGTGCCAGCCTTGCTTACGAAAAACTGTTTTTT
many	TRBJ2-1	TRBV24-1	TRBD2	CATSGLAYNEQFF	TGTGCCACCTCCGGACTAGCCTACAATGAGCAGTTCTTC
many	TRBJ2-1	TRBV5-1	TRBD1	CASSSRWDRVGRLGDNEQFF	TGCGCCAGCAGCTCTAGGTGGGACAGGGTAGGACGGCTGGGGGACAATGAGCAGTTCTTC
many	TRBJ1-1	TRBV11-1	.	CASSLAGNTEAFF	TGTGCCAGCAGCTTAGCCGGGAACACTGAAGCTTTCTTT
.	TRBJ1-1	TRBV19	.	CASRYSTGMNTEAFF	TGTGCCAGTAGGTATTCGACAGGAATGAACACTGAAGCTTTCTTT
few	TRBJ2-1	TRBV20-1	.	CSARLEGLKSSYNEQFF	TGCAGTGCGCGGCTAGAAGGACTCAAAAGCTCCTACAATGAGCAGTTCTTC
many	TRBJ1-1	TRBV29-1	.	CSVVSRMNTEAFF	TGCAGCGTTGTATCCCGGATGAACACTGAAGCTTTCTTT
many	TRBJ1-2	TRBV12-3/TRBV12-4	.	CASSFRGFGYTF	TGTGCCAGCAGCTTCAGGGGTTTCGGCTACACCTTC
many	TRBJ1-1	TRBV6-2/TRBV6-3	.	CARKNPRGLTEAFF	TGTGCCCGGAAGAATCCACGGGGGTTGACTGAAGCTTTCTTT
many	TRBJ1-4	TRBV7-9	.	CASSLSAGVANEKLFF	TGTGCCAGCAGCTTATCGGCAGGGGTCGCTAATGAAAAACTGTTTTTT
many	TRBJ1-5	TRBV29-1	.	CSVVDNNQPQHF	TGCAGCGTTGTGGACAACAATCAGCCCCAGCATTTT
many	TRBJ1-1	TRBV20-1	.	CSASRGPLNTEAFF	TGCAGTGCTAGTAGGGGCCCCCTGAACACTGAAGCTTTCTTT
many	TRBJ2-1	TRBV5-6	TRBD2	CASSLRGTSPYNEQFF	TGTGCCAGCAGCTTGAGAGGGACTAGCCCTTACAATGAGCAGTTCTTC
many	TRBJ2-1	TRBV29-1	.	CSVEPDRNEQFF	TGCAGCGTTGAACCGGACCGTAATGAGCAGTTCTTC
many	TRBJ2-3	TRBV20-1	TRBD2	CTPRAGGRDTQYF	TGCACCCCGAGGGCGGGGGGGCGAGATACGCAGTATTTT
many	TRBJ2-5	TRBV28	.	CASSLSAQETQYF	TGTGCCAGCAGTTTATCCGCTCAAGAGACCCAGTACTTC
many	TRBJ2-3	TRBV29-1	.	CSVGGERADTQYF	TGCAGCGTTGGAGGGGAGAGGGCTGATACGCAGTATTTT
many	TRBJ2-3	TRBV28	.	CASSLSSTDTQYF	TGTGCCAGCAGTTTAAGTAGCACAGATACGCAGTATTTT
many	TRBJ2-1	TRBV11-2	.	CASSSGHFYNEQFF	TGTGCCAGCAGCTCTGGACATTTCTACAATGAGCAGTTCTTC
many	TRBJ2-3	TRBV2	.	CASTLLRGTDTQYF	TGTGCCAGCACGCTCCTGCGGGGCACAGATACGCAGTATTTT
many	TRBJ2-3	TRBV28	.	CASSWVRPDTQYF	TGTGCCAGCAGTTGGGTGAGGCCAGATACGCAGTATTTT
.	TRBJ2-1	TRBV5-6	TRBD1	CARSLTGTGGSYDEQFF	TGTGCCAGGAGCTTGACCGGGACAGGGGGTTCGTACGATGAGCAGTTCTTC
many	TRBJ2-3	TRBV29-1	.	CSGRLSDTQYF	TGCAGCGGCAGGTTATCCGATACGCAGTATTTT
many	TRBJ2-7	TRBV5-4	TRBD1	CASSYGTGFEQYF	TGTGCCAGCAGCTACGGGACAGGGTTCGAGCAGTACTTC
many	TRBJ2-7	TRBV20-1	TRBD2	CSAEGREGRYEQYF	TGCAGTGCCGAAGGGCGGGAGGGCCGTTACGAGCAGTACTTC
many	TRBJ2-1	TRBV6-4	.	CASSKSIATYNEQFF	TGTGCCAGCAGTAAGTCGATTGCAACCTACAATGAGCAGTTCTTC
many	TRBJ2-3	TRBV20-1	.	CSAPDSEGVVF	TGCAGTGCCCCGGACTCAGAGGGGGTTGTTTTT